Sequencing of this TCR beta chain was carried out in a study of blood T cells in healthy people across ages. Germline assignment: CDR1 SGHAT and CDR2 FQNNGV. The germline V and J ends were trimmed by 0 bases and 4 bases, with 7 bases remaining between them. There are 13 residues in the CDR3. A second PCR, run for 7 to 11 cycles, used a sample-barcoded 5' primer plus a J-beta primer mix. TCRdb reprocessed the 5' RACE reads with MiXCR, giving one entry per CDR3 protein. The sample has about 1 million distinct CDR3 sequences; roughly 45% are singletons. This clonotype was detected a few times. The chain links TRBV11-2 to TRBJ2-7; D is uncertain. The specimen sequenced was blood. The sequence was collected from a woman aged 60-70 years in good health. CDR3 nucleotide sequence: TGTGCCAGCAGCTTAGATCTTTTGTACGAGCAGTACTTC. This encodes CASSLDLLYEQYF.